The T cell receptor (beta chain) described here comes from a study of cytomegalovirus exposure and HLA in healthy donors. The CDR3 is made up of 16 amino acids. CDR1 is SEHNR, CDR2 FQNEAQ, per germline (reference sequence). PCR primers comprised 60 Vbeta and 13 Jbeta primers. Clones were sequenced by immunoSEQ multiplex PCR, and TCRdb holds only the in-frame ones, with some missing. The sample totals 200,000 to 250,000 clones. The sample was PBMCs. This chain links TRBV7-9 with TRBJ2-5, with 10 bases aligning to TRBD1. The end of the DNA is better explained by TRBJ2-7, so the J call may be wrong. This clonotype originated in a girl aged 2-10 years in good health and CMV-seropositive. In DNA, the CDR3 is TGTGCCAGCAGCGACGAGACAGGGGGCAGCTTGTACGAGCAGTACTTC. Protein: CASSDETGGSLYEQYF.